This TCR beta chain derives from a study of cytomegalovirus exposure and HLA in healthy donors. Study-wide results and caveats: Previously analyzed data showed that most TCR beta V segments were productive at a frequency of about 87% or about 30%.

PCR primers comprised 60 Vbeta and 13 Jbeta primers. Generated by immunoSEQ multiplex PCR, the TCRdb table keeps only in-frame clones and is missing some. This table has about 140,000 clones, 60% to 85% appearing once. CDR3 size: 10 residues. V lost 3 bases and J 6 bases, leaving 6 bases between the germline ends. CDR1 and CDR2 from the germline V gene are DFQATT and SNEGSKA (reference sequence). Only one count was recorded for this clone. The target antigen is unknown. The chain combines TRBV20-1 with TRBJ2-7; D is uncertain. Material: PBMCs. This TCR came from a man aged 18 to 30 in good health and CMV-seronegative. This chain's CDR3 is CSASGGEQYF. In DNA, the CDR3 is TGCAGTGCTAGCGGCGGCGAGCAGTACTTC.